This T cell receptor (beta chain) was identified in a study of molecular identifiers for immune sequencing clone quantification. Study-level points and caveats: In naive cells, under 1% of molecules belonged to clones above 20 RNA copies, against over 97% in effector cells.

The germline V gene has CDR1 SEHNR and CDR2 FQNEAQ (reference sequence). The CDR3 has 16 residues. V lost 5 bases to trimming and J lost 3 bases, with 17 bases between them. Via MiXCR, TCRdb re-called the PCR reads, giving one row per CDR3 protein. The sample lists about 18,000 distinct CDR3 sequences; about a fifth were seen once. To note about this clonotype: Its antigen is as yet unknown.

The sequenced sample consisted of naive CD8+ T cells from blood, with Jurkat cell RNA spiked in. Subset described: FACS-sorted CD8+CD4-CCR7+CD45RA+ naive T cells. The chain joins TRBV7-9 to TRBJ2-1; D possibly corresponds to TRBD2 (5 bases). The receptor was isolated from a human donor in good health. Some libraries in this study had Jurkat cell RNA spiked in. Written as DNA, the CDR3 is TGTGCCAGCAGCGACGGGGTGGGATTAAGCTACAATGAGCAGTTCTTC. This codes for CASSDGVGLSYNEQFF. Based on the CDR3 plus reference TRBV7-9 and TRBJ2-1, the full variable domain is DTGVSQNPRHKITKRGQNVTFRCDPISEHNRLYWYRQTLGQGPEFLTYFQNEAQLEKSRLLSDRFSAERPKGSFSTLEIQRTEQGDSAMYLCASSDGVGLSYNEQFFGPGTRLTVL.